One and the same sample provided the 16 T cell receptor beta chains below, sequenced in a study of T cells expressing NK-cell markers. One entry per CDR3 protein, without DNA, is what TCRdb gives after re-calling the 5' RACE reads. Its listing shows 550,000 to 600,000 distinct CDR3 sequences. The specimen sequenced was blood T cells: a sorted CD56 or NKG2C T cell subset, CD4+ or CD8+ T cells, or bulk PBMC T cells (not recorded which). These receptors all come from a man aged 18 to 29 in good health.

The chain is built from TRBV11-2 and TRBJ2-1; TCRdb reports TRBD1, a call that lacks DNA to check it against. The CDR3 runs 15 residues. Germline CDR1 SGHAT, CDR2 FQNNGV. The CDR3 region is CASSDRAPTRNEQFF.

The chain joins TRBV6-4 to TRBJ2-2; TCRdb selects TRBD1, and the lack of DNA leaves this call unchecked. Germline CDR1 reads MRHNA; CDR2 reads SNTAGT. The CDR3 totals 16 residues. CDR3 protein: CASRLVAGSNTGELFF.

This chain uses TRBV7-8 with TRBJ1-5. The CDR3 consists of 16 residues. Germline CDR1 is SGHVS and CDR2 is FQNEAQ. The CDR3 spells CASSSTSGAINQPQHF.

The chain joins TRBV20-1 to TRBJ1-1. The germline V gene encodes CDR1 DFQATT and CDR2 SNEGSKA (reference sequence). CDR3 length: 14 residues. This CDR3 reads CSASPTSGNTEAFF.

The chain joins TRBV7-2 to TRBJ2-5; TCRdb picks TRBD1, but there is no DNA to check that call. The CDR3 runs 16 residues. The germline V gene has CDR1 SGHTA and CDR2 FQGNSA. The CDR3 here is CASSPGTGRPQETQYF.

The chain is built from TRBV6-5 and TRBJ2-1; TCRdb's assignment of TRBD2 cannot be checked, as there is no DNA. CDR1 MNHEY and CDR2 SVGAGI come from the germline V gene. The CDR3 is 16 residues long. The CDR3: CASSYSALAVNNEQFF.

CDR3 residues: CSVVTSGRSYEQYF. V usage is TRBV29-1 and J usage is TRBJ2-7; TCRdb reports TRBD2, a call that lacks DNA to check it against. In germline, CDR1 is SQVTM, CDR2 ANQGSEA. The CDR3 contains 14 residues.

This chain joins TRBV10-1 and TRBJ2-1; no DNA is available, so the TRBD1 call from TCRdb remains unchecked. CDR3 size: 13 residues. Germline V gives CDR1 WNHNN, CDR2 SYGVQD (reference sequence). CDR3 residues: CASSEQGRNEQFF.

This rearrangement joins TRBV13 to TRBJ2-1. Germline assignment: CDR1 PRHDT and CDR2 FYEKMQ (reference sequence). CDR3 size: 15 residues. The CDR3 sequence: CASRSGRSSYNEQFF.

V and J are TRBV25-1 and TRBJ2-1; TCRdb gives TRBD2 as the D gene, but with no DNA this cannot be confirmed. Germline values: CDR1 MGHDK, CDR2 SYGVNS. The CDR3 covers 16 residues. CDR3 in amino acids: CASSEFGSGRADEQFF.

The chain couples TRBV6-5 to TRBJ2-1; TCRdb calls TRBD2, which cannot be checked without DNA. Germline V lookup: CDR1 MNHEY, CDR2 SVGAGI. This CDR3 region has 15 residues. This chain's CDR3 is CASISGTRFSGEQFF.

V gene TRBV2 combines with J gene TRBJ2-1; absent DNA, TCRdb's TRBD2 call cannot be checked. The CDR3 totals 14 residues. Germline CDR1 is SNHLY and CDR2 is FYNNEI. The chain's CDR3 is CASIPSLVGNEQFF. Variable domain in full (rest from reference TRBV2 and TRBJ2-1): EPEVTQTPSHQVTQMGQEVILRCVPISNHLYFYWYRQILGQKVEFLVSFYNNEISEKSEIFDDQFSVERPDGSNFTLKIRSTKLEDSAMYFCASIPSLVGNEQFFGPGTRLTVL.

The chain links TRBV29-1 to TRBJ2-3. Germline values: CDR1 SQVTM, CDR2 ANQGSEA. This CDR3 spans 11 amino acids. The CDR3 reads CSVAEVDTQYF.

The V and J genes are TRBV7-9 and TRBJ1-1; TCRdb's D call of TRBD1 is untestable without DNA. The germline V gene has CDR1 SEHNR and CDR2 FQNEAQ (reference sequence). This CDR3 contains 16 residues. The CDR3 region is CASSTAVDITGAEAFF.

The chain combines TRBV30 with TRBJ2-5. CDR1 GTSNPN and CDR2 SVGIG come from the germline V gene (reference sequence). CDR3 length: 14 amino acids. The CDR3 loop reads CAWTLKAPQETQYF. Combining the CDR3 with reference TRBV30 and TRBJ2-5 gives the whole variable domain SQTIHQWPATLVQPVGSPLSLECTVEGTSNPNLYWYRQAAGRGLQLLFYSVGIGQISSEVPQNLSASRPQDRQFILSSKKLLLSDSGFYLCAWTLKAPQETQYFGPGTRLLVL.

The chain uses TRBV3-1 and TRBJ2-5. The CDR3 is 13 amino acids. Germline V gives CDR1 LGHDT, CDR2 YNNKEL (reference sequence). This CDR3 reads CASNKAKQETQYF.